This T cell receptor (beta chain) was found in a study of blood T cell repertoires in COVID-19. Whole-study context: PBMCs, B-cell-depleted T cells, or T cells were the source of the cDNA or gDNA that made up the material.

In its sample, this clone was seen once. After removal of 5 bases from V and 0 bases from J, the junction contained 7 bases not matched to a gene. The V gene's germline CDR1 is SGHTA and CDR2 FQGNSA. The CDR3 is 18 amino acids. Sequencing used immunoSEQ multiplex PCR; TCRdb keeps in-frame clones, though not all of them. The sample lists 100,000 to 110,000 clones; about 85% were seen once. The rearrangement joins TRBV7-2 to TRBJ1-6, with 10 bases identical to TRBD1. The specimen sequenced was peripheral blood. This TCR came from a human donor in a cohort sampled during active COVID-19. This chain's CDR3 is CASSPGTGAGSYNSPLHF. CDR3 DNA: TGTGCCAGCAGCCCCGGGACAGGGGCCGGCTCCTATAATTCACCCCTCCACTTT.